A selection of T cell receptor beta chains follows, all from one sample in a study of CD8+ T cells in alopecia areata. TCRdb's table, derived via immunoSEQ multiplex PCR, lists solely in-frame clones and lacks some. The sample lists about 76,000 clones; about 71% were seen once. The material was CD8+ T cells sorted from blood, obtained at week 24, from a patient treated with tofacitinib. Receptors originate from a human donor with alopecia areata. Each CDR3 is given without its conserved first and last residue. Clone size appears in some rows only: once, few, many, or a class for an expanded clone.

ASSSSGDTQY | TRBJ2-3 | once | TRBV13
ASSSPLSGREQF | TRBJ2-1 | - | TRBV7-2
ASSLDGGSYNEQF | TRBJ2-1 | - | TRBV7-3
ASSQISGRADTDTQY | TRBJ2-3 | - | TRBV4-3
ASSPWEGLPYEQY | TRBJ2-7 | many | TRBV14
SVQTRDRGQQETQY | TRBJ2-5 | - | TRBV29-1
ASSLLDGNYGYT | TRBJ1-2 | - | TRBV27
AIAAGPGTSGTDTQY | TRBJ2-3 | - | TRBV10-3
ASSQDPQVGPYEQY | TRBJ2-7 | - | TRBV4-1
ASSSAGGVSSYEQY | TRBJ2-7 | - | TRBV5-1
ASSGYGANVLT | TRBJ2-6 | few | TRBV27
ASSQGTGEVTDTQY | TRBJ2-3 | few | TRBV5-4
AISDPGTGSTEAF | TRBJ1-1 | - | TRBV10-3
ASSVGHQSSYEQY | TRBJ2-7 | few | TRBV9
ASSLGTGVNEQF | TRBJ2-1 | - | TRBV27
ASSVDGAASYNEQF | TRBJ2-1 | - | TRBV9
ASSLSPQGDTQY | TRBJ2-3 | - | TRBV27
ASKRRGGNEQF | TRBJ2-1 | - | TRBV2
ASSSTDISYNEQF | TRBJ2-1 | - | TRBV7-9
ASSFLGSSYEQY | TRBJ2-7 | once | TRBV27
ASSQDGQGAHNEQF | TRBJ2-1 | - | TRBV4-3
ASSHLGQFYGYT | TRBJ1-2 | - | TRBV4-1
ASRPGGNSNQPQH | TRBJ1-5 | - | TRBV27
SVEDNTEYNEQF | TRBJ2-1 | few | TRBV29-1
ASSLGQYYEQY | TRBJ2-7 | few | TRBV27
ASSQDRQVGEQY | TRBJ2-7 | - | TRBV4-1
ASSSIQGLVSTDTQY | TRBJ2-3 | - | TRBV28
ASSQQAPITNTGELF | TRBJ2-2 | - | TRBV4-3
ASSEPSGRVKNIQY | TRBJ2-4 | - | TRBV2
ARRGSGANVLT | TRBJ2-6 | - | TRBV30
ASSLNRGFSYEQY | TRBJ2-7 | - | TRBV23-1
ASSQALTSGGAEQF | TRBJ2-1 | - | TRBV4-3
ASSLVGREAF | TRBJ1-1 | - | TRBV5-4
ASSPTDRGEQF | TRBJ2-1 | - | TRBV19
ATRNEQF | TRBJ2-1 | medium-sized | TRBV19
ASRGADTQY | TRBJ2-3 | - | TRBV5-4
ASSGSDSYEQY | TRBJ2-7 | - | TRBV2
AWSVQGLGYT | TRBJ1-2 | - | TRBV30
ASSSGTGDYGYT | TRBJ1-2 | - | TRBV5-1
ASSSGQRLYEQY | TRBJ2-7 | - | TRBV2
ASKSGASVAIEQY | TRBJ2-7 | - | TRBV25-1
ASSPEAGGTDTQY | TRBJ2-3 | - | TRBV6-5
ASSVYIGQPQH | TRBJ1-5 | - | TRBV6-6
ASSLVRGGGGETQY | TRBJ2-5 | - | TRBV7-2
ASSFVLAGAADEQF | TRBJ2-1 | few | TRBV28
ASSASPARANTEAF | TRBJ1-1 | - | TRBV4-1
ASRTGTDSYNEQF | TRBJ2-1 | few | TRBV5-1
ASTTGPTGELF | TRBJ2-2 | - | TRBV6-5
ASSSGQGHYGYT | TRBJ1-2 | - | TRBV27
SVMTYNEQF | TRBJ2-1 | - | TRBV29-1
ASSLMGELSSYEQY | TRBJ2-7 | - | TRBV27
ASSQDQLQPQH | TRBJ1-5 | - | TRBV4-1
ASSQENQPQH | TRBJ1-5 | - | TRBV13
ASSPGQGAENEQF | TRBJ2-1 | once | TRBV7-2